The 18 T cell receptor beta chains presented below share a single source sample, sequenced in a study of blood T cell repertoires in COVID-19 (dated by TCRdb to about 2020). The library was made by the immunoSEQ multiplex PCR assay. Held by TCRdb, this immuneACCESS table contains in-frame sequences only and omits some clones. Under half of the omission traces to an unresolved V gene where checked; the cause of the rest is unknown. Across this sample there are roughly 120,000 clones, with around 90% seen only once. 6.5% to 8.5% of the sample is in the top ten clones. Specimen: peripheral blood. These TCRs come from a human donor in a cohort sampled during active COVID-19.

This chain links TRBV6-5 with TRBJ2-7; 7 positions agree with TRBD1. Germline V gives CDR1 MNHEY, CDR2 SVGAGI. The CDR3 extends over 14 amino acids. V shed 5 bases and J 0 bases; nucleotides not matched to a gene: 4. CDR3: CASSPGDSSYEQYF. The CDR3 bases are TGTGCCAGCAGTCCCGGGGACAGCTCCTACGAGCAGTACTTC.

The V and J genes are TRBV29-1 and TRBJ1-2; 10 nucleotides align to TRBD1. Germline CDR1 is SQVTM and CDR2 is ANQGSEA. This CDR3 contains 13 residues. The J segment lost 1 base and the V segment lost 6 bases, leaving 2 bases of the junction unmatched. The CDR3 region is CSVGTGDNYGYTF. In DNA, the CDR3 is TGCAGCGTGGGGACAGGGGATAACTATGGCTACACCTTC.

This chain joins TRBV29-1 and TRBJ1-2, with D possibly being TRBD1 (5 bases). Germline V gene data show CDR1 as SQVTM and CDR2 as ANQGSEA. Trimming shortened V by 7 bases and J by 1 base, and 10 bases separated the two germline ends. The CDR3 has 12 residues. The CDR3 here is CSALTVNYGYTF. The CDR3 nucleotides are TGCAGCGCCCTGACAGTTAACTATGGCTACACCTTC.

J is TRBJ1-5 and V is TRBV2; 8 bases align to TRBD1. Germline trimming cut 7 bases from V and 6 bases from J; bases unmatched to any gene: 8. CDR3 size: 14 residues. Germline CDR1 SNHLY, CDR2 FYNNEI. CDR3 loop: CASMRGQGGQPQHF. The CDR3 DNA sequence: TGTGCCAGCATGCGAGGACAGGGTGGTCAGCCCCAGCATTTT.

The V call is TRBV5-6, the J call TRBJ2-5, with a possible D match to TRBD2 (6 bases). Germline V CDR1 and CDR2: SGHDT, YYEEEE. With 2 bases removed from V and 3 bases from J, the gap between germline ends came to 11 bases. This CDR3 has 14 residues. The CDR3 sequence is CASSLVAAKETQYF. The CDR3 DNA follows: TGTGCCAGCAGCTTAGTAGCGGCCAAAGAGACCCAGTACTTC. The entire variable domain, with the rest obtained from reference TRBV5-6 and TRBJ2-5, is as follows: DAGVTQSPTHLIKTRGQQVTLRCSPKSGHDTVSWYQQALGQGPQFIFQYYEEEERQRGNFPDRFSGHQFPNYSSELNVNALLLGDSALYLCASSLVAAKETQYFGPGTRLLVL.

In DNA, the CDR3 is TGTGCCAGCAGCCAAGGACTAGCGGGAACTCGGGGGGAGCTGTTTTTT. Amino acid sequence: CASSQGLAGTRGELFF. The rearrangement uses TRBV14 and TRBJ2-2; 11 positions agree with TRBD2. The germline CDR1 and CDR2 sequences are SGHDN and FVKESK. The CDR3 totals 16 residues. Germline trimming cut 1 base from V and 8 bases from J; bases unmatched to any gene: 6.

The rearrangement uses TRBV23-1 and TRBJ1-1; perhaps TRBD1 as D (5 bases). TRBV23-1 is treated as an ORF (open reading frame) with a function not yet certain. The germline V and J ends were trimmed by 3 bases and 7 bases, with 18 bases remaining between them. The CDR3 totals 15 residues. CDR3 loop: CASSQPKRQTREAFF. The CDR3 DNA reads TGCGCCAGCAGTCAGCCAAAGCGACAGACGCGTGAAGCTTTCTTT.

V and J are TRBV12-5 and TRBJ1-1; D possibly corresponds to TRBD1 (5 bases). The ends were cut back, 6 bases at V and 1 base at J, with 15 bases in the middle. Per germline, CDR1 LGHNT and CDR2 FRNRAP. CDR3 length: 15 residues. The CDR3 nucleotides read TGTGCTAGTGGCCCTCAGGGTATCAGGAACACTGAAGCTTTCTTT. Protein: CASGPQGIRNTEAFF.

The chain has TRBV6-1 and TRBJ2-1, with 9 bases matching TRBD1. J was trimmed by 6 bases and V by 0 bases; bases with no gene match: 6. The CDR3 extends over 16 amino acids. Germline lookup yields CDR1 MNHNS and CDR2 SASEGT. CDR3 nucleotides: TGTGCCAGCAGTGAAGCGCTAGGACAGGGGAGCAATGAGCAGTTCTTC. Residues: CASSEALGQGSNEQFF.

This chain connects TRBV30 to TRBJ2-3; possible D gene TRBD2, 7 bases. The CDR3 consists of 16 residues. V was cut by 4 bases and J by 0 bases, with 17 bases left in between. Germline V lookup: CDR1 GTSNPN, CDR2 SVGIG (reference sequence). The CDR3 spells CAWIRGGGRSTDTQYF. The CDR3 nucleotides are TGTGCCTGGATCAGAGGCGGGGGCCGTAGCACAGATACGCAGTATTTT.

The count of this clone is one. The genes are TRBV6-5 and TRBJ1-5; D gene ambiguous. The germline gives CDR1 MNHEY, CDR2 SVGAGI. The CDR3 consists of 13 residues. V gave up 6 bases and J gave up 8 bases, with 14 bases separating them. The CDR3 DNA follows: TGTGCCAGCAGACCGGGATCGAAAAAGCCCCAGCATTTT. Its protein product is CASRPGSKKPQHF.

The chain joins TRBV2 to TRBJ1-3, with D perhaps matching TRBD1 (6 bases). There are 14 residues in the CDR3. Trimming took off 3 bases at V and 5 bases at J, with 11 bases between the two ends. The germline V gene has CDR1 SNHLY and CDR2 FYNNEI. In DNA, the CDR3 is TGTGCCAGCAGTGATCGGACAGCTAGAAACACCATATATTTT. It translates to CASSDRTARNTIYF.

This chain uses TRBV14 with TRBJ2-1, with TRBD1 matching over 9 bases. This CDR3 contains 16 residues. Germline assignment: CDR1 SGHDN and CDR2 FVKESK. V shed 3 bases, J shed 3 bases, and the junction held 6 bases outside the gene matches. CDR3 residues: CASSHDRGRIYNEQFF. CDR3 bases: TGTGCCAGCAGCCATGACAGGGGGAGGATCTACAATGAGCAGTTCTTC.

The V call is TRBV2, the J call TRBJ1-2; possibly TRBD1 for D (6 bases). The CDR3 runs 11 residues. Trimming removed 8 bases from V and 5 bases from J, with 9 bases in between. Germline lookup yields CDR1 SNHLY and CDR2 FYNNEI. The CDR3 DNA sequence: TGTGCCAGCGAACAGGGTTATGGCTACACCTTC. This codes for CASEQGYGYTF.

The gene calls are TRBV9 and TRBJ1-1; D is unresolved. Between the trimmed V and J ends, which lost 4 bases and 3 bases, there was a span of 10 bases. The CDR3 is 13 residues long. The germline CDR1 and CDR2 sequences are SGDLS and YYNGEE. The CDR3 DNA reads as TGTGCCAGCAGCCCTCGAGGGTACACTGAAGCTTTCTTT. Its protein product is CASSPRGYTEAFF. The whole variable domain, remainder taken from reference TRBV9 and TRBJ1-1, is DSGVTQTPKHLITATGQRVTLRCSPRSGDLSVYWYQQSLDQGLQFLIQYYNGEERAKGNILERFSAQQFPDLHSELNLSSLELGDSALYFCASSPRGYTEAFFGQGTRLTVV.

This clone turned up a few times. CDR3 DNA: TGTGCCAGTAGACAGTTGCGGACAGTGTCTTCACCCCTCCACTTT. Amino acid sequence: CASRQLRTVSSPLHF. The rearrangement links TRBV19 to TRBJ1-6, with TRBD1 as a possible D gene (6 bases). V was clipped by 6 bases and J by 9 bases, with 18 bases between them. This CDR3 is 15 amino acids long. CDR1 and CDR2 (germline): LNHDA, SQIVND (reference sequence).

The chain employs TRBV20-1 and TRBJ1-2, with D possibly matching TRBD1 (5 bases). Trimming took off 5 bases at V and 8 bases at J, with 9 bases between the two ends. The CDR3 consists of 10 residues. Germline loops: CDR1 DFQATT, CDR2 SNEGSKA (reference sequence). CDR3 in amino acids: CSAGRDGYTF. The CDR3 DNA follows: TGCAGTGCTGGGAGGGACGGCTACACCTTC.

This clone was seen only once. This sequence joins TRBV28 and TRBJ1-1, with unresolved D. CDR3 size: 12 residues. The germline CDR1 and CDR2 sequences are MDHEN and SYDVKM. Trimming removed 5 bases at V and 1 base at J, with 5 bases between. The CDR3: CASSERNTEAFF. CDR3 in DNA: TGTGCCAGCAGTGAGAGGAACACTGAAGCTTTCTTT.